This is a list of T cell receptor beta chains from one sample in a study of identical twins. TCRdb re-analysed the 5' RACE reads in MiXCR, keeping a single row per CDR3 protein. The table has about 660,000 distinct CDR3 sequences, more than 6.5% seen once. In addition, the sample was reused for a study of yellow fever vaccine responses in identical twins.

Sample: PBMCs. These receptors came from a woman between 18 and 29 years old in good health. CDR3s include the opening cysteine and the closing phenylalanine or tryptophan. A D gene is named only where the DNA matches it firmly. Part of the rows lack a size; the others show once, few, many or a class for expanded clones.

j_call	d_call	clone_size	v_call	cdr3_nt	cdr3_aa
TRBJ2-7	TRBD2	few	TRBV12-3/TRBV12-4	TGTGCCAGCAGTTCCAACGGGAGGGTAGGCGAGCAGTACTTC	CASSSNGRVGEQYF
TRBJ2-1	TRBD2	NA	TRBV6-5	TGTGCCAGCAGTTACACGGGAGGGCCTAACAATGAGCAGTTCTTC	CASSYTGGPNNEQFF
TRBJ2-2	TRBD2	few	TRBV6-5	TGTGCCAGCAGTTACTCGACTAGCGAGACCCGGGAGCTGTTTTTT	CASSYSTSETRELFF
TRBJ2-3	TRBD2	NA	TRBV10-2	TGCGCCACGACTAGCGGGAGCACAGATACGCAGTATTTT	CATTSGSTDTQYF
TRBJ1-1	NA	few	TRBV15	TGTGCCACCAGCAGAGAGGTGAACACTGAAGCTTTCTTT	CATSREVNTEAFF
TRBJ2-7	TRBD2	many	TRBV7-3	TGTGCCAGCAGCTTCGGCGGGGGGAACGAGCAGTACTTC	CASSFGGGNEQYF
TRBJ2-1	NA	NA	TRBV9	TGTGCCAGCAGCGTAGAACTAGGGGAATACAATGAGCAGTTCTTC	CASSVELGEYNEQFF
TRBJ2-1	TRBD2	NA	TRBV12-3/TRBV12-4	TGTGCCAGCAGGCCGAAATTAGCGGGAGGGCCATCAGACTCCTACAATGAGCAGTTCTTC	CASRPKLAGGPSDSYNEQFF
TRBJ2-5	TRBD1	NA	TRBV28	TGTGCCAGCAGTGCGGACAGGGGGGGAAAGACCCAGTACTTC	CASSADRGGKTQYF
TRBJ2-2	NA	NA	TRBV20-1	TGCAGTGCTAGAGAAGTTTGGGGGGGCATCACCGGGGAGCTGTTTTTT	CSAREVWGGITGELFF
TRBJ2-3	NA	NA	TRBV30	TGTGCCTGGATTACGGGGGGCCACACAGATACGCAGTATTTT	CAWITGGHTDTQYF
TRBJ1-1	NA	NA	TRBV6-5	TGTGCCAGCAGTTATCCGGGGCAGACGGCAGAAGCTTTCTTT	CASSYPGQTAEAFF
TRBJ2-1	NA	NA	TRBV4-1	TGCGCCAGCAGCCAAGAGGACAGAGCCTACAATGAGCAGTTCTTC	CASSQEDRAYNEQFF
TRBJ2-7	NA	few	TRBV4-1	TGCGCCAGCAGCCAAGCAGCGGAAGGGACCTACGAGCAGTACTTC	CASSQAAEGTYEQYF
TRBJ2-5	TRBD1	few	TRBV12-3/TRBV12-4	TGTGCCAGCAGCCCTCGGGACAGGGTGGGGGGAGAGACCCAGTACTTC	CASSPRDRVGGETQYF
TRBJ2-7	NA	NA	TRBV20-1	TGCAGTGCTAGAGATGGGACACGGCAGTACTTC	CSARDGTRQYF
TRBJ2-5	TRBD2	NA	TRBV5-1	TGCGCCAGCAGCGGGAGCGGGATTGGGACCCAGTACTTC	CASSGSGIGTQYF